This record covers a single T cell receptor (beta chain). This entry comes from a study of shared clonotypes between healthy human individuals. Division of CD4+ cells produced a CD45RA+ naive subset and a CD45RA-negative memory subset. V shed 0 bases and J shed 4 bases, with 12 bases lying between them. The CDR3 extends over 15 amino acids. Germline CDR1 SGHDN, CDR2 FVKESK. Only in-frame clones appear in the TCRdb table, and some are missing; sequencing was by immunoSEQ multiplex PCR. The data hold around 340,000 clones, with around 79% observed a single time. The sample comprised memory CD4+ T cells sorted from blood. Subset of the sample: CD45RA-negative fraction. The V and J genes are TRBV14 and TRBJ2-5; the D call may be TRBD1 or TRBD2 (5 bases each). This clonotype was obtained from a man younger than 45 in good health. CDR3 sequence: CASSQDWDLRETQYF. The DNA of the CDR3 is TGTGCCAGCAGCCAAGATTGGGACCTTAGAGAGACCCAGTACTTC.